This T cell receptor beta chain was identified during a study of blood T cell repertoires in COVID-19. Study-level background: Nucleic acid was either cDNA or gDNA, and it came from T cells, B-cell-depleted T cells, or PBMCs.

Trimming removed 5 bases from V and 2 bases from J, with 13 bases in between. Per the germline V gene, CDR1 is SGHTA and CDR2 is FQGNSA. This CDR3 is 14 amino acids long. A Seattle source enrolled patients during active infection and followed them longitudinally. Repertoires were generated with immunoSEQ multiplex PCR, while TCRdb's copy carries only in-frame clones and drops some. In the table there are 130,000 or so clones, 75% to 90% of which are singletons. The chain links TRBV7-2 to TRBJ2-7; D may be TRBD2 (7 bases). The sequencing sample was made of peripheral blood. This TCR was recovered from a man in his 60s with COVID-19, enrolled during active disease. As DNA, the CDR3 is TGTGCCAGCAGCCCCGGGGGGCGTCCCTACGAGCAGTACTTC. Translating gives CASSPGGRPYEQYF.